A single sample is the source of the 10 T cell receptor beta chains below, sequenced in a study of blood T cell repertoires in COVID-19. Generated by immunoSEQ multiplex PCR, the TCRdb table keeps only in-frame clones and is missing some. The sample yields 250,000 to 300,000 clones, about 90% seen once. Sequencing was performed on PBMCs or T cells enriched from blood (not recorded which). The source is a human donor in a cohort exposed to, infected with or recovered from COVID-19 (not recorded which). The donor label of this sample is uncertain.

The V and J genes are TRBV27 and TRBJ2-7, with 7 bases identical to TRBD2. Germline V gene lookup returns CDR1 MNHEY and CDR2 SMNVEV (reference sequence). V lost 0 bases to trimming and J lost 1 base; unmatched junction nucleotides: 3. The CDR3 is 15 residues long. The CDR3 region has the DNA TGTGCCAGCAGTTTATCGGGGGGGGGTTCCTACGAGCAGTACTTC. Translating it yields CASSLSGGGSYEQYF.

The rearrangement links TRBV5-1 to TRBJ1-5; D remains ambiguous. The V gene lost 4 bases and the J gene lost 6 bases, with 20 bases spanning the gap. The CDR3 spans 16 residues. Germline V CDR1 and CDR2: SGHRS, YFSETQ. CDR3 in DNA: TGCGCCAGCAGCACCTTTCGGGCTCAGGCGGGTCAGCCCCAGCATTTT. Its protein product is CASSTFRAQAGQPQHF. Full variable domain (outside the CDR3, taken from reference TRBV5-1 and TRBJ1-5): KAGVTQTPRYLIKTRGQQVTLSCSPISGHRSVSWYQQTPGQGLQFLFEYFSETQRNKGNFPGRFSGRQFSNSRSEMNVSTLELGDSALYLCASSTFRAQAGQPQHFGDGTRLSIL.

The gene calls are TRBV19 and TRBJ1-4; TRBD1 matches at 11 bases. This CDR3 comprises 15 residues. Germline-derived CDR1 and CDR2 are LNHDA and SQIVND (reference sequence). Germline trimming cut 8 bases from V and 10 bases from J; bases unmatched to any gene: 12. CDR3 bases: TGTGCCAGTCGAGGACCGGGACAGGGGGGAGCAAAACTGTTTTTT. Translated: CASRGPGQGGAKLFF.

This chain joins TRBV6-2 or TRBV6-3 and TRBJ1-2; TRBD1 agrees at 7 bases. The CDR3 is 15 amino acids. The germline V gene has CDR1 MNHEY and CDR2 SVGEGT. The J segment lost 4 bases and the V segment lost 5 bases, leaving 10 bases of the junction unmatched. The CDR3 DNA follows: TGTGCCAGCAGTGACCTGACAGGGATCTTCTATGGCTACACCTTC. Residues: CASSDLTGIFYGYTF.

The chain employs TRBV27 and TRBJ1-1; 9 bases line up with TRBD1. With V trimmed by 10 bases and J by 5 bases, 20 bases remained unmatched. The germline CDR1 and CDR2 sequences are MNHEY and SMNVEV (reference sequence). The CDR3 runs to 17 residues. The CDR3 DNA follows: TGTGCCACCCGCAGTCCAACCGGGACAGGGAAGGGAACTGAAGCTTTCTTT. Encoded protein: CATRSPTGTGKGTEAFF.

The chain is built from TRBV11-2 and TRBJ1-3; possibly TRBD1 for D (5 bases). Germline V gives CDR1 SGHAT, CDR2 FQNNGV. Trimming took 5 bases from V and 0 from J, leaving 14 bases between them. This CDR3 has 16 amino acids. As DNA, the CDR3 is TGTGCCAGCAGCGCCTCCGGGACTGTCTCTGGAAACACCATATATTTT. Protein: CASSASGTVSGNTIYF.

The chain is built from TRBV21-1 and TRBJ2-5; the D call TRBD1 from the table was never checked on the DNA. TRBV21-1 is a pseudogene. The CDR3 loop spans 13 amino acids. DNA for the CDR3: TGTGCCAGCAGCAAAGAATGGGACAGGGGCTATAACTTC. This translates into CASSKEWDRGYNF.

This clone was detected a few times. This chain links TRBV9 with TRBJ2-2, with TRBD1 matching 7 bases. With V trimmed by 6 bases and J by 0 bases, 5 bases remained unmatched. Germline V lookup: CDR1 SGDLS, CDR2 YYNGEE. The CDR3 is made up of 15 amino acids. CDR3 protein: CASTRDRANTGELFF. Here the CDR3 DNA reads TGTGCCAGCACCCGGGACAGAGCGAACACCGGGGAGCTGTTTTTT.

The chain couples TRBV29-1 to TRBJ1-2; D is perhaps TRBD1 (6 bases). The germline V gene has CDR1 SQVTM and CDR2 ANQGSEA. This CDR3 is 14 amino acids long. The germline V and J ends were trimmed by 4 bases and 8 bases, with 20 bases remaining between them. The CDR3 DNA reads TGCAGCGTTGGCGACAGGCCAGATCCTAGGGGCTACACCTTC. Protein: CSVGDRPDPRGYTF.

DNA for the CDR3: TGTGCCAGTAGTATGGATCTATGGGCCGGGACATTTAACTATGGCTACACCTTC. Its translation is CASSMDLWAGTFNYGYTF. The gene calls are TRBV19 and TRBJ1-2, with D perhaps matching TRBD1 (6 bases). The CDR3 extends over 18 amino acids. V lost 3 bases to trimming and J lost 1 base, with 21 bases between them. Per the germline V gene, CDR1 is LNHDA and CDR2 is SQIVND (reference sequence). The full variable domain, in which reference TRBV19 and TRBJ1-2 provide the parts outside the CDR3, is DGGITQSPKYLFRKEGQNVTLSCEQNLNHDAMYWYRQDPGQGLRLIYYSQIVNDFQKGDIAEGYSVSREKKESFPLTVTSAQKNPTAFYLCASSMDLWAGTFNYGYTFGSGTRLTVV.